The 15 T cell receptor beta chains reported below all come from one sample, sequenced in a study of blood T cell repertoires in COVID-19. TCRdb's copy holds only in-frame clones and misses some; the assay was immunoSEQ multiplex PCR. This sample has some 220,000 clones, with 70% to 90% found just once. Sequencing was done on a sample of peripheral blood. Source of these receptors: a human donor in a cohort sampled during active COVID-19.

This clone was detected ten times or more. J is TRBJ2-1 and V is TRBV29-1; 7 bases are a match to TRBD1. The length of the CDR3 is 14 residues. With 6 bases clipped from V and 2 bases from J, the junction kept 7 bases outside the gene matches. Germline-derived CDR1 and CDR2 are SQVTM and ANQGSEA. The CDR3 nucleotides read TGCAGCGTCCCGGGACAGCCAGCCTACAATGAGCAGTTCTTC. This translates into CSVPGQPAYNEQFF.

CDR3 protein: CAISEFQGPPSNQPQHF. The CDR3 bases are TGTGCCATCAGTGAATTCCAGGGGCCCCCAAGCAATCAGCCCCAGCATTTT. The chain employs TRBV10-3 and TRBJ1-5; a possible D gene is TRBD1 (6 bases). The V gene's germline CDR1 is ENHRY and CDR2 SYGVKD. CDR3 length: 17 residues. Between the trimmed V and J ends, which lost 3 bases and 1 base, there was a span of 16 bases.

V is TRBV5-1 and J is TRBJ2-7; tentatively, D is TRBD1 (5 bases). V lost 0 bases, J lost 1 base, and 8 bases lay in between. The CDR3 has 14 residues. Germline loops: CDR1 SGHRS, CDR2 YFSETQ. The CDR3 region is CASSLADSSYEQYF. For the CDR3, the DNA is TGCGCCAGCAGCTTGGCCGACAGTTCCTACGAGCAGTACTTC.

CDR3 sequence (DNA): TGTGCCAGTAGTATATTTTTAGCCGGGGAGCTGTTTTTT. It yields the protein CASSIFLAGELFF. This chain joins TRBV19 and TRBJ2-2, with D hard to call. Germline CDR1 and CDR2: LNHDA and SQIVND (reference sequence). The CDR3 spans 13 residues. V lost 2 bases, J lost 6 bases, and 7 bases lay in between.

The chain links TRBV5-6 to TRBJ1-2; 10 bases fit TRBD1. CDR1 is SGHDT and CDR2 is YYEEEE in the germline V gene. The CDR3 length is 14 residues. With V trimmed by 4 bases and J by 8 bases, 8 bases remained unmatched. CDR3 bases: TGTGCCAGCAGCCCGGGACAGGGGCATTACGGCTACACCTTC. Translating it yields CASSPGQGHYGYTF.

The chain joins TRBV28 to TRBJ2-4; the D gene is possibly TRBD2 (5 bases). CDR3 size: 14 residues. Trimming stripped 6 bases from V and 1 base from J, with 10 bases between. CDR1 and CDR2 (germline): MDHEN, SYDVKM. The CDR3 DNA reads TGTGCCAGCAGCCTAGGGAGTGCCAAAAACATTCAGTACTTC. It yields the protein CASSLGSAKNIQYF.

This chain links TRBV4-1 with TRBJ2-7, with TRBD2 matching 10 bases. V lost 0 bases to trimming and J lost 3 bases; unmatched junction nucleotides: 8. There are 17 residues in the CDR3. The germline V gene encodes CDR1 MGHRA and CDR2 YSYEKL. CDR3 sequence: CASSQDLITSGIYEQYF. CDR3 nucleotides: TGCGCCAGCAGCCAAGATCTAATAACTAGCGGGATCTACGAGCAGTACTTC.

In its sample, this clone was seen a few times. This chain joins TRBV27 and TRBJ2-7; weak D call: TRBD2 (6 bases). Between the trimmed V and J ends, which lost 1 base and 4 bases, there was a span of 11 bases. The CDR3 loop spans 14 amino acids. Germline values: CDR1 MNHEY, CDR2 SMNVEV (reference sequence). The CDR3 reads CASSLFGGEYEQYF. CDR3 nucleotide sequence: TGTGCCAGCAGTTTATTCGGAGGGGAATACGAGCAGTACTTC.

The rearrangement links TRBV7-9 to TRBJ2-1; 8 bases match TRBD1. The trim removed 3 bases at V and 3 bases at J, leaving 4 bases unmatched. The germline V gene has CDR1 SEHNR and CDR2 FQNEAQ (reference sequence). CDR3 size: 15 residues. For the CDR3, the DNA is TGTGCCAGCAGCTTGACCGGACAGGGCTACAATGAGCAGTTCTTC. Protein sequence: CASSLTGQGYNEQFF.

V and J are TRBV6-2 or TRBV6-3 and TRBJ1-1; a possible D gene is TRBD1 (5 bases). Looked up from germline, CDR1 is MNHEY and CDR2 is SVGEGT. The CDR3 runs to 14 residues. Deletions cut 3 bases from V and 10 bases from J, with 18 bases between. The CDR3, as DNA: TGTGCCAGCAGTTATGTCCAGGGTAATTCTCGAGCTTTCTTT. Amino acids: CASSYVQGNSRAFF.

This clone has just a few counts. The chain combines TRBV27 with TRBJ2-7; 7 bases agree with TRBD1. The V segment lost 5 bases and the J segment 0 bases; nucleotides outside the gene matches: 7. The CDR3 consists of 15 residues. CDR1 and CDR2 (germline): MNHEY, SMNVEV (reference sequence). CDR3 bases: TGTGCCAGCAGTCCGACGACAGGGTTCTCCTACGAGCAGTACTTC. This sequence encodes CASSPTTGFSYEQYF.

The chain has TRBV5-6 and TRBJ1-2; 7 nucleotides line up with TRBD1. J lost 6 bases, V lost 4 bases, and 3 bases had no gene match. Germline CDR1 and CDR2: SGHDT and YYEEEE. The CDR3 runs 12 residues. Here the CDR3 DNA reads TGTGCCAGCAGCCTCGACAGGGATGGCTACACCTTC. This encodes CASSLDRDGYTF. Full variable domain (remainder filled in from reference TRBV5-6 and TRBJ1-2): DAGVTQSPTHLIKTRGQQVTLRCSPKSGHDTVSWYQQALGQGPQFIFQYYEEEERQRGNFPDRFSGHQFPNYSSELNVNALLLGDSALYLCASSLDRDGYTFGSGTRLTVV.

The chain recombines TRBV19 with TRBJ2-3; D is perhaps TRBD2 (5 bases). V was shortened by 6 bases and J by 2 bases, with 9 bases between the two germline ends. The germline CDR1 and CDR2 sequences are LNHDA and SQIVND (reference sequence). CDR3 length: 13 residues. The CDR3 DNA follows: TGTGCCAGTAGCCCGGGGATCACAGATACGCAGTATTTT. As protein: CASSPGITDTQYF. Variable domain in full (rest from reference TRBV19 and TRBJ2-3): DGGITQSPKYLFRKEGQNVTLSCEQNLNHDAMYWYRQDPGQGLRLIYYSQIVNDFQKGDIAEGYSVSREKKESFPLTVTSAQKNPTAFYLCASSPGITDTQYFGPGTRLTVL.

CDR3 DNA sequence: TGTGCCAGTAGTATAGTCCAATCAAACACTGAAGCTTTCTTT. It encodes CASSIVQSNTEAFF. The genes are TRBV19 and TRBJ1-1; D unresolved. V dropped 1 base and J dropped 2 bases, with 8 bases sitting between them. Germline V gene sequence: CDR1 LNHDA, CDR2 SQIVND (reference sequence). The CDR3 extends over 14 amino acids.

The rearrangement links TRBV6-5 to TRBJ2-3, with 10 bases lining up with TRBD1. In germline, CDR1 is MNHEY, CDR2 SVGAGI. CDR3 size: 15 residues. V gave up 9 bases and J gave up 2 bases; unmatched junction bases: 8. CDR3 in amino acids: CASTGQGFFTDTQYF. The CDR3 DNA reads TGTGCCAGTACGGGACAGGGGTTTTTCACAGATACGCAGTATTTT.